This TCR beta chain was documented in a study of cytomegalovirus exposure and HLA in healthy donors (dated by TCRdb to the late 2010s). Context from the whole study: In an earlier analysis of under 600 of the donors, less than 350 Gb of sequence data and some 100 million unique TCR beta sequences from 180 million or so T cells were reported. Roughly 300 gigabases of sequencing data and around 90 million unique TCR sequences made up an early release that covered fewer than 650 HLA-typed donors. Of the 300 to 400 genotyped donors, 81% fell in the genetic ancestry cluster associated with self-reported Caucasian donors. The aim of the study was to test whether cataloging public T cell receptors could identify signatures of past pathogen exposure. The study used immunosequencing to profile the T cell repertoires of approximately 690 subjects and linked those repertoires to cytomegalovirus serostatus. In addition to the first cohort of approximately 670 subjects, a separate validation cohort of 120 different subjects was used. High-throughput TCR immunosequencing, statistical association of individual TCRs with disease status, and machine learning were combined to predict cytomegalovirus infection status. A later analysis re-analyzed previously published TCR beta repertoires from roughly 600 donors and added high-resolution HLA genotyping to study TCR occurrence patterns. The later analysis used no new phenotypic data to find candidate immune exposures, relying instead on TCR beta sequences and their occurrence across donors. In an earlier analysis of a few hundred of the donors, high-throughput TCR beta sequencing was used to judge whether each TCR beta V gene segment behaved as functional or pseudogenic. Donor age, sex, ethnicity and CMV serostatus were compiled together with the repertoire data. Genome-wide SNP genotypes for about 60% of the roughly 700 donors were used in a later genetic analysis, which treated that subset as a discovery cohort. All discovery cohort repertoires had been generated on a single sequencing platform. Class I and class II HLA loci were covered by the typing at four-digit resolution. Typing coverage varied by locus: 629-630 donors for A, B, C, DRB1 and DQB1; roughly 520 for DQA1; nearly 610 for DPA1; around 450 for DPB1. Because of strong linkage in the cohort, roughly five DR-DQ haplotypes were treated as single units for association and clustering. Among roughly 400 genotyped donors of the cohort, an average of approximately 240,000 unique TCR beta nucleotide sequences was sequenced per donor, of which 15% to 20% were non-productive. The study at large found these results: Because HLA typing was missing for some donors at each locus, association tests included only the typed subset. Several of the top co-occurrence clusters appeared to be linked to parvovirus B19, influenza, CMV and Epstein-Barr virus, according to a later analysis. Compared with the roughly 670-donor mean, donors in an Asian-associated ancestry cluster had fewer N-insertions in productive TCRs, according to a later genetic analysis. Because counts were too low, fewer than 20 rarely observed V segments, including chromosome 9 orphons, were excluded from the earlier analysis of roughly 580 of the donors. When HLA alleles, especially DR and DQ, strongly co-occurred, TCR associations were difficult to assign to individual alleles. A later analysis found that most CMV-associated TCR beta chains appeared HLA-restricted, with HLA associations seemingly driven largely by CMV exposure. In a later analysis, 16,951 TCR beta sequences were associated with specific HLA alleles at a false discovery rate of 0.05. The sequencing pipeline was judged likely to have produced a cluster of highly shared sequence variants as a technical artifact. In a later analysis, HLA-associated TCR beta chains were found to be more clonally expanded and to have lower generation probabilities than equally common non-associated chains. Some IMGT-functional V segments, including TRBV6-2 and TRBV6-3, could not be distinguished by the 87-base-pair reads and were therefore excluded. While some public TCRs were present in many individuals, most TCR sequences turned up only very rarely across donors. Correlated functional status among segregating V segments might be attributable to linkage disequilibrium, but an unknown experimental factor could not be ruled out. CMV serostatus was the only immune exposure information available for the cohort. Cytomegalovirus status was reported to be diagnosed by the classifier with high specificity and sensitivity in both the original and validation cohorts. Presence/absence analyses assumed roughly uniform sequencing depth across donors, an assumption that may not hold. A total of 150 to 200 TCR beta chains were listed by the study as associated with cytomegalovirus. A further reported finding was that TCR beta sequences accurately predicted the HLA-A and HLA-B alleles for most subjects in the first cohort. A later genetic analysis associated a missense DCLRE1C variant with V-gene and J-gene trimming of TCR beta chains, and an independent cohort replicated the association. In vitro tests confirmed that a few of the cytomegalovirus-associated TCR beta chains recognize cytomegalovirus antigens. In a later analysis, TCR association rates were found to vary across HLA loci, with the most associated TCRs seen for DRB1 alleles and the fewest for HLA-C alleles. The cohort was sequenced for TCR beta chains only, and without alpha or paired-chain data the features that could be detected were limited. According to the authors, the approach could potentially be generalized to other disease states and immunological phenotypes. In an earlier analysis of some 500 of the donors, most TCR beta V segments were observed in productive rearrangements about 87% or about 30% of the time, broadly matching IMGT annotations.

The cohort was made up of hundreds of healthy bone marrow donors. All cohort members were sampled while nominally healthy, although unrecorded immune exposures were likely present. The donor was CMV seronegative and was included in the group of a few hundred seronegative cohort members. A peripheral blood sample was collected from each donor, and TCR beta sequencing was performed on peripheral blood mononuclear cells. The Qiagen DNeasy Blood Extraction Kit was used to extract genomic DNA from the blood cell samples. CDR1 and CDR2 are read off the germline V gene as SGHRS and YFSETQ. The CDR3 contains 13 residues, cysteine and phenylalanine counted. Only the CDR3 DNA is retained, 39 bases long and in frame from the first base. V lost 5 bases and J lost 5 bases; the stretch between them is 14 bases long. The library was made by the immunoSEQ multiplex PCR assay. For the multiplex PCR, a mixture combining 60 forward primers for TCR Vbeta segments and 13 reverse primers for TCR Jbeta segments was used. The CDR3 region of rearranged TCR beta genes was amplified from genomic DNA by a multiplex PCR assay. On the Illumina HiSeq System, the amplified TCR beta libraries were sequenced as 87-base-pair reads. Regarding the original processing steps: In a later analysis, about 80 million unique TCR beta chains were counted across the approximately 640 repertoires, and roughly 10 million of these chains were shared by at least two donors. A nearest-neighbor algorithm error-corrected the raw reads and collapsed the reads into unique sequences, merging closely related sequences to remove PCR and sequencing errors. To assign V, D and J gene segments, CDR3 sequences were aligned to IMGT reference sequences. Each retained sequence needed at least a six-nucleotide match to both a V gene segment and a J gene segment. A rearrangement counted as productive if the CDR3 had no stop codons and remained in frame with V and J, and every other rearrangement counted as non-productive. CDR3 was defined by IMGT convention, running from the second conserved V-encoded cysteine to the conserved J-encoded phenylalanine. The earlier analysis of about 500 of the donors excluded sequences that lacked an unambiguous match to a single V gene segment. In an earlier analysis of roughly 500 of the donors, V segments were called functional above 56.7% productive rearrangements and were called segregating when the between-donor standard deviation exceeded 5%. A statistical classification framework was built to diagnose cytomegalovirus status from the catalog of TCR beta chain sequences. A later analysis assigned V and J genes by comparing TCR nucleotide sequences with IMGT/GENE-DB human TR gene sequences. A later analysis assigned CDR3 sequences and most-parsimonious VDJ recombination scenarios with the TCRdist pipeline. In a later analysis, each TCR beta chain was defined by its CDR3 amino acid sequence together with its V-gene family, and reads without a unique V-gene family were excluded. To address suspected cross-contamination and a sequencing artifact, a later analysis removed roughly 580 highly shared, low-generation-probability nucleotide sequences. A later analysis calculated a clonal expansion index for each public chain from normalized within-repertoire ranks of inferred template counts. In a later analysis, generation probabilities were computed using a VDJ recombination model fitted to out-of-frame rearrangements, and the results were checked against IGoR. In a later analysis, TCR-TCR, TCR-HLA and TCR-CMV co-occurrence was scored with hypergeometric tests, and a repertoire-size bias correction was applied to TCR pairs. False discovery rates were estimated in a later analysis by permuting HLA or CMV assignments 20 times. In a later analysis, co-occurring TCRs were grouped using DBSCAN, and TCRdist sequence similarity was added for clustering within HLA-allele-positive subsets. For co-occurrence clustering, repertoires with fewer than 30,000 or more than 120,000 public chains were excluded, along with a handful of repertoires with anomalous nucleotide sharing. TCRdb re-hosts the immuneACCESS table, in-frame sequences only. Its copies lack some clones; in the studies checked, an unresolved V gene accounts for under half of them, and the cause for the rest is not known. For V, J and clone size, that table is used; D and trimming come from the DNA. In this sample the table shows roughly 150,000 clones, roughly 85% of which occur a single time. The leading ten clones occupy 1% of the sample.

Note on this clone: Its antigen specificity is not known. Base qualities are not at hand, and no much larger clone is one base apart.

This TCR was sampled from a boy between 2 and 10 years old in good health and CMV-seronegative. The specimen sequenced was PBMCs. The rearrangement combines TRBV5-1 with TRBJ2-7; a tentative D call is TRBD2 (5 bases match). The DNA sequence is TGCGCCAGCAGGGGAGACTACCCCAACGAGCAGTACTTC. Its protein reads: CASRGDYPNEQYF. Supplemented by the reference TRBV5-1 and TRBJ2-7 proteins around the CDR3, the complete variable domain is KAGVTQTPRYLIKTRGQQVTLSCSPISGHRSVSWYQQTPGQGLQFLFEYFSETQRNKGNFPGRFSGRQFSNSRSEMNVSTLELGDSALYLCASRGDYPNEQYFGPGTRLTVT.